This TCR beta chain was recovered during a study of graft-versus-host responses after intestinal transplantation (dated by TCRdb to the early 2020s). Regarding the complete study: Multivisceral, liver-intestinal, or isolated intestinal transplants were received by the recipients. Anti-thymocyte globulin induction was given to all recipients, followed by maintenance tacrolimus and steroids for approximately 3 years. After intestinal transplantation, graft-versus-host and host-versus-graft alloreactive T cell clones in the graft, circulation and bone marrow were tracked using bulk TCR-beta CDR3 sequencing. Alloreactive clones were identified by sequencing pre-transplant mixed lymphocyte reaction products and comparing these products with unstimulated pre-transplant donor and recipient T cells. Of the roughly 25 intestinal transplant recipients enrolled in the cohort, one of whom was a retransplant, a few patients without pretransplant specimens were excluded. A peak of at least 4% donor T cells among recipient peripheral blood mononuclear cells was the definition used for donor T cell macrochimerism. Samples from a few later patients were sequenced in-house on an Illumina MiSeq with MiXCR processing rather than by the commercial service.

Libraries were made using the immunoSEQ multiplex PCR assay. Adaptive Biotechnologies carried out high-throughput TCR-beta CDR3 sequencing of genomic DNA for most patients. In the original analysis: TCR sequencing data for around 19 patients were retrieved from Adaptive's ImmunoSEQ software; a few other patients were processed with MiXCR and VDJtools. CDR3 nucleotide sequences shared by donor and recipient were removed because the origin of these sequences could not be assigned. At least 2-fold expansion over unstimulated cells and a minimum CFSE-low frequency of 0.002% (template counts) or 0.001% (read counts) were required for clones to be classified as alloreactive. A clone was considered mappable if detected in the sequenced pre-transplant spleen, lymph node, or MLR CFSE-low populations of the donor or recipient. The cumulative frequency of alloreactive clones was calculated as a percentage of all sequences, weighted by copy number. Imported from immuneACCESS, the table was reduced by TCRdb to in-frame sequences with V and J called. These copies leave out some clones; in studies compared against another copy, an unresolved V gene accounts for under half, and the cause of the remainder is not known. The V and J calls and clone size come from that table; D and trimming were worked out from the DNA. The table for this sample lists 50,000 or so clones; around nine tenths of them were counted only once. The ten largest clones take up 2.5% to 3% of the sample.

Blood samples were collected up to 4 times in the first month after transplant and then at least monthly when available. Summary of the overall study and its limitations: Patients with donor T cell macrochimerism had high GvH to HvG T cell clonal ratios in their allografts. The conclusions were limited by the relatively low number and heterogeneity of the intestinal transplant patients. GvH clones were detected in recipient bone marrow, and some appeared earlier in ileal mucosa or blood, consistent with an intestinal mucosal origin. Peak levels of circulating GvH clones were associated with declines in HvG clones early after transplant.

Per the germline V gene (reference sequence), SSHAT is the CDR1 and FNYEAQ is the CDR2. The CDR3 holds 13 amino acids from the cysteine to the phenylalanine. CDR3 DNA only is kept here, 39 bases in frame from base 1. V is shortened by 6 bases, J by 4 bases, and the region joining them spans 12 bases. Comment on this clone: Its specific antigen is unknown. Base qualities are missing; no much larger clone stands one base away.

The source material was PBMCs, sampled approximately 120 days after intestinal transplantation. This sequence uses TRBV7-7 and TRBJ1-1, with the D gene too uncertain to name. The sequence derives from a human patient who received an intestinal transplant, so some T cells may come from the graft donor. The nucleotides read TGTGCCAGCAGACCAATTGATCCCACTGAAGCTTTCTTT. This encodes CASRPIDPTEAFF.